This TCR beta chain was identified in a study of Graves' ophthalmopathy and Graves' hyperthyroidism. The V end lost 4 bases, the J end lost 1 base, and 13 bases lay between the germline ends. The CDR3 is made up of 15 amino acids. Germline assignment: CDR1 SGHAT and CDR2 FQNNGV. TCR beta CDR3 amplification used RNA transcripts. HTBI-primed first-round RT-PCR preceded second-round multiplex PCR. MiXCR was run by TCRdb on the multiplex PCR reads, yielding one entry per CDR3 protein. Of hundreds of thousands of distinct CDR3 sequences in the sample, roughly 20% were seen once. This clonotype was seen many times.

This TCR was recovered from a woman aged 18-29 years with stable Graves' hyperthyroidism. Material: peripheral blood. The chain joins TRBV11-2 to TRBJ2-5; the D call may be TRBD1 or TRBD2 (5 bases each). The CDR3 sequence is CASSSLGRIQETQYF. The CDR3 coding sequence is TGTGCCAGCAGCTCCTTGGGACGGATCCAAGAGACCCAGTACTTC.